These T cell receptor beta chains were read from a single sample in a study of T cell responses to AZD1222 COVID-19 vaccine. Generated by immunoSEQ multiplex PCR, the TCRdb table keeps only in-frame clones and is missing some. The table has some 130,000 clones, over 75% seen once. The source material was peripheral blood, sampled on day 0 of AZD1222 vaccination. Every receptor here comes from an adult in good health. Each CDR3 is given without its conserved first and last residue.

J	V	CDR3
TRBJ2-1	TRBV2	ASRTVPVTEQF
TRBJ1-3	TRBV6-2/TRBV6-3	ASSLAGGNTIY
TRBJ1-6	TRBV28	ASRTTGGGFLSPLH
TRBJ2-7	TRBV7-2	ASSQASGVSYEQY
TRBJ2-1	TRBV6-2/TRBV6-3	ASRPSGGAHNEQF
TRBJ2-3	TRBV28	ASSLTSGGDTDTQY
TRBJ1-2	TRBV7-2	ASSLVASGRYLFYGYT
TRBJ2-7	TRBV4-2	ANSQGVGGEYEQY
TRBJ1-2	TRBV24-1	ATSDYRVANGYT
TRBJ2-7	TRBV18	ASSPPTGFYEQY
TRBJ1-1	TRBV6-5	ASSRTALGPTEAF
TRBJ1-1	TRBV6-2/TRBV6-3	ASSYNLEGTEAF
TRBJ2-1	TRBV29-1	SARSRGRNEQF
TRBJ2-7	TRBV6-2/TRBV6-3	ASSFWLDSITDEQY
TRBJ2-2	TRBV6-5	ASSPGANTGELF
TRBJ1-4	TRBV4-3	ASSQDVGQGASEAEKLF
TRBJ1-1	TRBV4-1	ASSQTGRRDTEAF
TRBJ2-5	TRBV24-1	ATSVASGGETQY
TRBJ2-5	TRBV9	ASSPRPQETQY
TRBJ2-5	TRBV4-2	ASSHSRGGQETQY
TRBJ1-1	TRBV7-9	ASSAGRENTEAF
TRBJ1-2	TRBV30	AWSRDEYGYT
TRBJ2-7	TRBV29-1	SVDKRYEQY
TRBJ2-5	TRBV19	ASSIGSMETQY
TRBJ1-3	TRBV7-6	ASSFFGSSGNTIY
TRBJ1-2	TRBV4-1	ASSQRQGTYGYT
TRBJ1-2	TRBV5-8	ASSLAGGLYGYT
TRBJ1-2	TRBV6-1	ASNGQGGPNGYT
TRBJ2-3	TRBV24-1	ATSDSGYASTDTQY
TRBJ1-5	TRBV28	ASSPAGRDSNQPQH
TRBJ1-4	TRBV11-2	ASSLSLGKLF
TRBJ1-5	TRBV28	ASSPRTLRKPQH
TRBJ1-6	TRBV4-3	ASSQHIQGAQNSPLH